The 21 T cell receptor beta chains given below trace back to one sample, sequenced in a study (dated by TCRdb to between 2014 and 2016). Receptors were amplified or captured by 5' RACE. Sequencing relied on an Illumina MiSeq. TCRdb handled the public reads itself, with Q25 trimming in fastp and clone calling in MiXCR, and kept productive beta chains. Rows merge per CDR3 protein into single entries with the most common DNA and genes. The sample table shows some 13,000 distinct CDR3 sequences, and around a quarter are seen once. In total, the top ten clones hold just over 3% of the sample. Sequencing input: naive CD4+ T cells sorted from blood. The sample's cell subset or site, from its label and the paper: naive CD4+ T cells, CD4+CD45RA+CD25-. The receptor source for this set is a female donor with breast cancer.

With respect to this clonotype: The junction does not match germline at one end; this may be a read error. The V gene is TRBV2, the J gene TRBJ1-1; D gene unclear. Germline CDR1 SNHLY, CDR2 FYNNEI. The CDR3 runs to 15 residues. The CDR3 is CASSEAQARRTKAFF. The CDR3 DNA sequence: TGTGCCAGCAGTGAAGCGCAGGCCAGACGCACTAAAGCTTTCTTT. Full variable domain (outside the CDR3, taken from reference TRBV2 and TRBJ1-1): EPEVTQTPSHQVTQMGQEVILRCVPISNHLYFYWYRQILGQKVEFLVSFYNNEISEKSEIFDDQFSVERPDGSNFTLKIRSTKLEDSAMYFCASSEAQARRTKAFFGQGTRLTVV.

This clonotype has a count of ten or more. The J gene is TRBJ2-3, the V gene TRBV4-1, with 8 positions matching TRBD2. CDR1 is MGHRA, CDR2 YSYEKL, per germline. The V gene end was trimmed by 4 bases and the J gene end by 4 bases; junction bases not matched to a gene: 7. The CDR3 contains 15 residues. Here the CDR3 reads CASSLPGLGADTQYF. The CDR3 region has the DNA TGCGCCAGCAGCCTTCCGGGACTAGGGGCAGATACGCAGTATTTT.

The rearrangement joins TRBV5-1 to TRBJ2-3; D gene unclear. CDR1 and CDR2 from the germline V gene are SGHRS and YFSETQ. The length of the CDR3 is 15 residues. The V end lost 0 bases, the J end lost 1 base, and 9 bases lay between the germline ends. In DNA, the CDR3 is TGCGCCAGCAGCTTGGAGGCTCCCGGCACAGATACGCAGTATTTT. Residues: CASSLEAPGTDTQYF.

The rearrangement uses TRBV12-3 or TRBV12-4 and TRBJ1-4, with D unclear. V shed 5 bases and J shed 7 bases, with 14 bases lying between them. The CDR3 spans 14 residues. The CDR3 sequence is CASSVREGGEKLFF. CDR3 bases: TGTGCCAGCAGTGTTCGAGAAGGCGGTGAAAAACTGTTTTTT.

This clonotype was picked up many times. The CDR3 reads CASSPALRTGAEQFF. The DNA for the CDR3 is TGTGCCAGCAGCCCCGCCCTCAGGACAGGGGCTGAGCAGTTCTTC. The chain employs TRBV7-6 and TRBJ2-1; 9 bases are shared with TRBD1. CDR3 size: 15 residues. V trimming: 5 bases; J trimming: 9 bases; junction bases outside the gene matches: 11. The germline V gene encodes CDR1 SGHVS and CDR2 FNYEAQ.

This sequence joins TRBV6-1 and TRBJ1-1, with D perhaps TRBD1 (6 bases). CDR1 and CDR2 (germline): MNHNS, SASEGT. The CDR3 contains 16 residues. With 4 bases removed from V and 1 base from J, the gap between germline ends came to 16 bases. The DNA for the CDR3 is TGTGCCAGCAGTGGGTCCTACAGGGCGGCGAACACTGAAGCTTTCTTT. This gives the protein CASSGSYRAANTEAFF.

The V call is TRBV6-5, the J call TRBJ1-6, with TRBD1 matching over 7 bases. The CDR3 loop spans 17 amino acids. After removal of 4 bases from V and 0 bases from J, the junction contained 6 bases not matched to a gene. CDR1 and CDR2 (germline): MNHEY, SVGAGI. Here the CDR3 DNA reads TGTGCCAGCAGTTCCCGGACAGGCAGCTCCTATAATTCACCCCTCCACTTT. Protein sequence: CASSSRTGSSYNSPLHF.

On this clonotype: A read error may be the cause here, since a much bigger clone is one base away. The genes are TRBV5-1 and TRBJ2-1; 10 nucleotides match TRBD2. Germline values: CDR1 SGHRS, CDR2 YFSETQ. The CDR3 runs 15 residues. CDR3: CASSSSAGGANGQFF. Written as DNA, the CDR3 is TGCGCCAGCAGCTCCTCAGCGGGAGGGGCCAATGGGCAGTTCTTC.

This clonotype was seen repeatedly, ten times or more. The gene calls are TRBV5-4 and TRBJ2-7, with 12 nucleotides matching TRBD2. V lost 0 bases and J lost 0; bases outside the gene matches: 1. Germline V CDR1 and CDR2: SGHNT, YYREEE (reference sequence). CDR3 size: 16 residues. Written as DNA, the CDR3 is TGTGCCAGCAGCTTGGGGACTAGCGGGGCCTCCTACGAGCAGTACTTC. Its protein is CASSLGTSGASYEQYF.

This clonotype was counted ten times or more. CDR3 residues: CSALTEERDRSYEQYF. The CDR3 DNA follows: TGCAGTGCTCTAACCGAGGAGCGGGACCGCTCCTACGAGCAGTACTTC. The chain uses TRBV20-1 and TRBJ2-7; the match to TRBD2 covers 7 bases. The germline gives CDR1 DFQATT, CDR2 SNEGSKA (reference sequence). The CDR3 is made up of 16 amino acids. The ends lost 5 bases at V and 0 bases at J; junction bases unmatched: 13.

This clonotype was picked up one time. The junction departs from the called germline gene at one end, perhaps through a read error. The V gene is TRBV20-1, the J gene TRBJ2-1; 11 nucleotides line up with TRBD2. This CDR3 is built from 14 residues. The germline CDR1 and CDR2 sequences are DFQATT and SNEGSKA (reference sequence). The CDR3 DNA reads as TGCAGTGCCCATAGCGGGAGGGGACACAATGAGCAGTTATTC. Translated, it gives CSAHSGRGHNEQLF.

This clonotype appeared a single time. V and J are TRBV6-5 and TRBJ2-7; maybe TRBD1 (5 bases). The CDR3 is made up of 12 amino acids. Per germline, CDR1 MNHEY and CDR2 SVGAGI. The V and J ends lost 5 bases and 13 bases respectively, with 18 bases between them. The CDR3 sequence is CASSTRTRRTYF. In DNA, the CDR3 is TGTGCCAGCAGTACCCGGACAAGGAGAACCTACTTC.

Within the sample, this clonotype is medium-sized. This sequence joins TRBV6-5 and TRBJ1-2; D unresolved. Germline CDR1 reads MNHEY; CDR2 reads SVGAGI. The V gene lost 4 bases and the J gene lost 1 base, with 7 bases spanning the gap. The CDR3 sequence is 13 residues long. The CDR3 DNA reads TGTGCCAGCAGTTCGACTGATAACTATGGCTACACCTTC. As protein: CASSSTDNYGYTF.

This clonotype was seen repeatedly, ten times or more. The rearrangement links TRBV9 to TRBJ1-1; a possible D gene is TRBD1 (6 bases). Looked up from germline, CDR1 is SGDLS and CDR2 is YYNGEE. V lost 0 bases to trimming and J lost 2 bases, with 17 bases between them. The CDR3 contains 17 residues. The CDR3 bases are TGTGCCAGCAGCGTAGTTGGACAGACGGGGCCTAACACTGAAGCTTTCTTT. As protein: CASSVVGQTGPNTEAFF.

This clonotype was seen a handful of times. The rearrangement uses TRBV6-1 and TRBJ2-7, with D possibly matching TRBD2 (5 bases). The V gene's germline CDR1 is MNHNS and CDR2 SASEGT. V gave up 3 bases and J gave up 1 base, with 7 bases separating them. CDR3 length: 13 amino acids. This CDR3 reads CASSEGASYEQYF. For the CDR3, the DNA is TGTGCCAGCAGTGAGGGAGCGTCCTACGAGCAGTACTTC.

This clonotype is medium-sized in the sample. J is TRBJ2-7 and V is TRBV9; D ambiguous. The CDR3 has 15 amino acids. Trimming removed 0 bases from V and 5 bases from J, with 15 bases in between. Germline CDR1 is SGDLS and CDR2 is YYNGEE. The CDR3 protein is CASSVATTGLDEQYF. In DNA form, the CDR3 reads TGTGCCAGCAGCGTAGCTACGACTGGCCTCGACGAGCAGTACTTC.

Only a few counts were recorded for this clonotype. Here the CDR3 reads CASSIIAGPYNEQFF. CDR3 coding DNA: TGTGCCAGTAGTATCATAGCGGGCCCATACAATGAGCAGTTCTTC. V gene TRBV19 combines with J gene TRBJ2-1, with 7 bases that match TRBD2. Germline lookup yields CDR1 LNHDA and CDR2 SQIVND (reference sequence). The CDR3 has 15 amino acids. Trimming cost V 3 bases and J 4 bases; bases outside gene matches: 6.

By share of the sample, this clonotype is medium-sized. The chain carries TRBV6-5 and TRBJ2-5; 16 bases are shared with TRBD2. This CDR3 has 16 residues. V was pared by 7 bases and J by 5 bases, with 7 bases of the junction left unmatched. Germline assignment: CDR1 MNHEY and CDR2 SVGAGI. Here the CDR3 DNA reads TGTGCCAGCATGCAACCGGGACTAGCGGGAGGGGAGACCCAGTACTTC. Translated: CASMQPGLAGGETQYF.

The sample holds many counts of this clonotype. Here the CDR3 reads CASSPIPNRDRAYNEQFF. The CDR3 coding sequence is TGTGCCAGCAGCCCTATACCAAACCGGGACAGGGCCTACAATGAGCAGTTCTTC. The rearrangement uses TRBV12-3 or TRBV12-4 and TRBJ2-1; 9 bases map to TRBD1. The CDR3 runs 18 residues. J was trimmed by 2 bases and V by 6 bases; bases with no gene match: 14.

This clonotype was found a few times. V gene TRBV28 combines with J gene TRBJ1-2; 12 bases line up with TRBD1. Germline CDR1 is MDHEN and CDR2 is SYDVKM. The V gene end was trimmed by 4 bases and the J gene end by 8 bases; junction bases not matched to a gene: 5. CDR3 length: 14 amino acids. CDR3 DNA sequence: TGTGCCAGCAGTTCGGGACAGGGGGCGCGAGGCTACACCTTC. Its protein is CASSSGQGARGYTF.

The J gene is TRBJ2-7, the V gene TRBV6-1; 7 bases are a match to TRBD1. V lost 5 bases, J lost 3 bases, and 10 bases stayed unmatched. The length of the CDR3 is 15 residues. The V gene's germline CDR1 is MNHNS and CDR2 SASEGT. In DNA form, the CDR3 reads TGTGCCAGCAGTCGCGACAGGGCGGCTAGCTACGAGCAGTACTTC. This codes for CASSRDRAASYEQYF.